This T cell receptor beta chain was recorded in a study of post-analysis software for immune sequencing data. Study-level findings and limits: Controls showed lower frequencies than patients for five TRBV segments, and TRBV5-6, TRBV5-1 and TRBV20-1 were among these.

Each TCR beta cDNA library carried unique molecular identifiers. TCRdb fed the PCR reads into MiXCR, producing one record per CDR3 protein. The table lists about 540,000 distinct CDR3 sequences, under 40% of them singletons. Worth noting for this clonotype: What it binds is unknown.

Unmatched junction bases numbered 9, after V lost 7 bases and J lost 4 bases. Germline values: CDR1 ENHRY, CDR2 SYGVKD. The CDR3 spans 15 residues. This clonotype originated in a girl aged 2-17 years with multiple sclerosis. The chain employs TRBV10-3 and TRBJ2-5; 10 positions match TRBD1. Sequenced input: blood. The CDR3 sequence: CAIKARDRGRETQYF. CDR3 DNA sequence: TGTGCCATCAAGGCCCGGGACAGGGGTCGAGAGACCCAGTACTTC.